This T cell receptor beta chain was sequenced during a study of cytomegalovirus exposure and HLA in healthy donors. The PCR employed 60 Vbeta primers together with 13 Jbeta primers. TCRdb's table, derived via immunoSEQ multiplex PCR, lists solely in-frame clones and lacks some. Altogether 150,000 to 200,000 clones are present, about 80% being singletons, with the ten largest covering under 2.5%. V dropped 3 bases and J dropped 5 bases, with 13 bases sitting between them. Looked up from germline, CDR1 is SQVTM and CDR2 is ANQGSEA. The CDR3 is 13 amino acids. This TCR was sampled from a woman aged 25 to 45 in good health and CMV-seropositive. Material for sequencing was PBMCs. The chain joins TRBV29-1 to TRBJ2-5, with D possibly TRBD2 on 7 matching bases. CDR3 in amino acids: CSVEDKGGETQYF. The CDR3 DNA reads as TGCAGCGTTGAGGACAAGGGGGGGGAGACCCAGTACTTC.